This entry lists 8 T cell receptor beta chains sequenced from one sample in a study of T-cell reconstitution after alpha-beta-depleted transplantation in children. As it was prepared, the TCRbeta library received unique molecular identifiers. Using its own MiXCR run on the PCR reads, TCRdb lists one record per CDR3 protein. Among about 540,000 distinct CDR3 sequences listed, about 16% were seen once. The sequences come from PBMCs from the stem cell graft donor, collected from the stem cell graft. Source of these receptors: a human donor who donated a stem cell graft to a child with acute lymphoblastic leukemia.

This clonotype was counted once. The chain couples TRBV15 to TRBJ1-2; D is possibly TRBD1 (6 bases). This CDR3 comprises 20 residues. Germline V gene sequence: CDR1 LNHNV, CDR2 YYDKDF (reference sequence). Trimming stripped 5 bases from V and 0 bases from J, with 28 bases between. CDR3 in amino acids: CATSSLGGLTEPTPNYGYTF. Here the CDR3 DNA reads TGTGCCACCAGCTCTCTAGGGGGGCTGACCGAGCCTACTCCTAACTATGGCTACACCTTC. Full variable domain (remainder filled in from reference TRBV15 and TRBJ1-2): DAMVIQNPRYQVTQFGKPVTLSCSQTLNHNVMYWYQQKSSQAPKLLFHYYDKDFNNEADTPDNFQSRRPNTSFCFLDIRSPGLGDTAMYLCATSSLGGLTEPTPNYGYTFGSGTRLTVV.

The rearrangement joins TRBV5-1 to TRBJ2-7; 14 bases fit TRBD2. The CDR3 runs 17 residues. The germline CDR1 and CDR2 sequences are SGHRS and YFSETQ. With V trimmed by 3 bases and J by 5 bases, 10 bases remained unmatched. The CDR3 bases are TGCGCCAGCAGCTCGGGGACTAGCGGGAGTAAAGGCAACGAGCAGTACTTC. Protein product: CASSSGTSGSKGNEQYF.

The CDR3 sequence is CASSLGQGWPQHF. CDR3 DNA sequence: TGCGCCAGCAGCTTGGGACAGGGTTGGCCCCAGCATTTT. The chain combines TRBV5-1 with TRBJ1-5; 7 bases line up with TRBD1. Germline V lookup: CDR1 SGHRS, CDR2 YFSETQ. V lost 0 bases, J lost 9 bases, and 3 bases stayed unmatched. This CDR3 spans 13 amino acids. The complete variable domain, with remaining parts taken from reference TRBV5-1 and TRBJ1-5, reads KAGVTQTPRYLIKTRGQQVTLSCSPISGHRSVSWYQQTPGQGLQFLFEYFSETQRNKGNFPGRFSGRQFSNSRSEMNVSTLELGDSALYLCASSLGQGWPQHFGDGTRLSIL.

This clonotype has a handful of counts. The genes are TRBV11-1 and TRBJ2-3; D is possibly TRBD2 (5 bases). Germline CDR1 SGHAT, CDR2 FQDESV (reference sequence). V lost 5 bases and J lost 0, with 21 bases in between. This CDR3 has 18 residues. The CDR3 loop is CASSGPEALLLSTDTQYF. CDR3 in DNA: TGTGCCAGCAGCGGTCCGGAGGCACTTCTCTTAAGCACAGATACGCAGTATTTT. The entire variable domain, with the rest obtained from reference TRBV11-1 and TRBJ2-3, is as follows: EAEVAQSPRYKITEKSQAVAFWCDPISGHATLYWYRQILGQGPELLVQFQDESVVDDSQLPKDRFSAERLKGVDSTLKIQPAELGDSAMYLCASSGPEALLLSTDTQYFGPGTRLTVL.

This clonotype was observed many times. This chain joins TRBV5-1 and TRBJ1-1, with 7 bases lining up with TRBD1. J was trimmed by 1 base and V by 3 bases; bases with no gene match: 9. The CDR3 loop spans 16 amino acids. CDR1 is SGHRS and CDR2 is YFSETQ in the germline V gene. DNA for the CDR3: TGCGCCAGCAGCTCCGGGAGGACAGGAAGGAACACTGAAGCTTTCTTT. Amino acid sequence: CASSSGRTGRNTEAFF.

This clonotype was seen a handful of times. The rearrangement links TRBV20-1 to TRBJ2-7, with D perhaps matching TRBD2 (6 bases). The germline V gene encodes CDR1 DFQATT and CDR2 SNEGSKA (reference sequence). V lost 4 bases, J lost 3 bases, and 16 bases lay in between. The CDR3 length is 14 residues. For the CDR3, the DNA is TGCAGTGCTATGAACCGGGACTCCTACTACGAGCAGTACTTC. This translates into CSAMNRDSYYEQYF.

This clonotype was detected a few times. The J gene is TRBJ1-1, the V gene TRBV5-1, with D perhaps matching TRBD1 (5 bases). V was cut by 2 bases and J by 4 bases, with 12 bases left in between. The germline CDR1 and CDR2 sequences are SGHRS and YFSETQ. The CDR3 totals 14 residues. CDR3 coding DNA: TGCGCCAGCAGCTTTTTCAGGGTGGGCACTGAAGCTTTCTTT. Translating gives CASSFFRVGTEAFF.

This clonotype occurred a few times. The chain joins TRBV11-2 to TRBJ1-5, with 7 bases matching TRBD1. Germline CDR1 SGHAT, CDR2 FQNNGV. CDR3 length: 17 residues. J was trimmed by 11 bases and V by 0 bases; bases with no gene match: 16. Here the CDR3 DNA reads TGTGCCAGCAGCTTAGAGGGCAGGGGGGGGACCCACCAGGCCCAGCATTTT. Protein: CASSLEGRGGTHQAQHF.